Listed here are 13 T cell receptor beta chains from one sample, sequenced in a study of T cells in Graves' hyperthyroidism and ophthalmopathy (dated by TCRdb to the late 2010s). The library was generated by multiplex PCR. Instrument on record: Illumina HiSeq 2000. The TCR beta CDR3 regions were amplified from the RNA transcripts. The TCR CDR3 was subjected to a first round of RT-PCR using the HTBI primer set and the Qiagen OneStep RT-PCR kit. Using fastp at Q25 and MiXCR, TCRdb reprocessed the public reads and kept productive beta chains. Each record represents a unique CDR3 protein, reported with the most common genes and DNA among its rows. This sample gives almost 600,000 distinct CDR3 sequences in total; about half of them show up just once. Clones ranked in the top ten supply around 8% of the sample. The sequencing sample was made of peripheral blood or thyroid tissue (not recorded which). These receptors all stem from a woman in her late teens or twenties with Graves' hyperthyroidism.

Remarks on this clonotype: The junction differs from germline at one of its ends, possibly a read error. The rearrangement uses TRBV7-9 and TRBJ1-2; 7 bases line up with TRBD1. The CDR3 consists of 14 residues. CDR1 and CDR2 (germline): SEHNR, FQNEAQ (reference sequence). The CDR3 DNA reads as TGTGCCGGCAGCAGTGACAGGGCGGGCTATGGCTACACCTTC. It is translated as CAGSSDRAGYGYTF.

As regards this clonotype: This may stem from a read error, because a much larger clone lies one nucleotide away. The missing conserved phenylalanine or tryptophan at the end of this CDR3 makes a read error likely. V and J are TRBV12-3 or TRBV12-4 and TRBJ2-7; 7 bases align to TRBD2. CDR3 length: 12 amino acids. Here the CDR3 reads CASRLAGYEQYL. CDR3 bases: TGTGCCAGCAGGTTAGCGGGCTACGAGCAGTACCTC.

The V call is TRBV20-1, the J call TRBJ2-5; possibly TRBD1 or TRBD2 for D (5 bases each). The CDR3 is made up of 15 amino acids. V shed 6 bases and J shed 1 base, with 18 bases lying between them. Looked up from germline, CDR1 is DFQATT and CDR2 is SNEGSKA (reference sequence). The CDR3 loop reads CSASSWGTLQETQYF. CDR3 sequence (DNA): TGCAGTGCCAGCAGCTGGGGGACGCTCCAAGAGACCCAGTACTTC.

This clonotype was observed many times. It may be a read error: a sequence one base away is much more abundant. The rearrangement links TRBV7-2 to TRBJ1-6; no definite D call. The CDR3 is 12 amino acids. Germline V gene sequence: CDR1 SGHTA, CDR2 FQGNSA. Trimming took 5 bases from V and 5 from J, leaving 4 bases between them. The CDR3 spells CASSRDNSPLHF. CDR3 sequence (DNA): TGTGCCAGCAGCAGGGATAATTCACCCCTCCACTTT.

The chain employs TRBV29-1 and TRBJ2-7, with a tentative D call TRBD1 (5 bases). This CDR3 has 14 residues. V was cut by 2 bases and J by 1 base, with 12 bases left in between. CDR1 SQVTM and CDR2 ANQGSEA come from the germline V gene. The CDR3 DNA sequence: TGCAGCGTTGAAAGGGGCGACACGTCCTACGAGCAGTACTTC. Translating gives CSVERGDTSYEQYF.

In this sample, this clonotype turned up many times. This may stem from a read error, because a much larger clone lies one nucleotide away. The gene calls are TRBV10-2 and TRBJ1-5, with D hard to call. Germline lookup yields CDR1 WSHSY and CDR2 SAAADI. The CDR3 length is 14 residues. V was shortened by 0 bases and J by 0 bases, with 3 bases between the two germline ends. The chain's CDR3 is CASSESHSNQPQHF. As DNA, the CDR3 is TGCGCCAGCAGTGAGTCGCATAGCAATCAGCCCCAGCATTTT.

This chain links TRBV7-9 with TRBJ2-7; 8 bases are a match to TRBD1. The CDR3 spans 13 residues. CDR1 and CDR2 from the germline V gene are SEHNR and FQNEAQ (reference sequence). V was clipped by 6 bases and J by 4 bases; unmatched bases: 5. The CDR3 region is CASRDGTGYEQYF. The CDR3 region has the DNA TGTGCCAGCAGAGATGGGACAGGATACGAGCAGTACTTC.

For the CDR3, the DNA is TGTGCCAGCAGCCCTAGCGGGACAGGGGGCTATCGGACCGCTAATGAAAAACTGTTTTTT. Its translation is CASSPSGTGGYRTANEKLFF. The gene calls are TRBV7-8 and TRBJ1-4; 12 nucleotides line up with TRBD1. Trimming removed 5 bases from V and 3 bases from J; junction bases left unmatched: 16. Germline CDR1 reads SGHVS; CDR2 reads FQNEAQ. There are 20 residues in the CDR3.

This chain joins TRBV9 and TRBJ2-5; possible D gene TRBD2, 6 bases. V was shortened by 0 bases and J by 5 bases, with 11 bases between the two germline ends. Germline V gene data show CDR1 as SGDLS and CDR2 as YYNGEE. The CDR3 length is 14 residues. The CDR3 spells CASSVVGGFETQYF. The CDR3 DNA is TGTGCCAGCAGCGTAGTTGGGGGGTTTGAGACCCAGTACTTC.

The chain uses TRBV20-1 and TRBJ1-3; 7 positions agree with TRBD1. The ends lost 5 bases at V and 8 bases at J; junction bases unmatched: 12. Germline V gives CDR1 DFQATT, CDR2 SNEGSKA (reference sequence). The CDR3 runs 14 residues. In DNA form, the CDR3 reads TGCAGTGCTGGAACCGGGACAGATGGCTACACCATATATTTT. This sequence encodes CSAGTGTDGYTIYF.

V gene TRBV20-1 combines with J gene TRBJ1-1; TRBD1 aligns across 7 bases. Looked up from germline, CDR1 is DFQATT and CDR2 is SNEGSKA (reference sequence). V shed 5 bases and J 4 bases; nucleotides not matched to a gene: 1. The CDR3 sequence is 11 residues long. The CDR3: CSAWDSTEAFF. In DNA, the CDR3 is TGCAGTGCTTGGGACAGCACTGAAGCTTTCTTT.

This clonotype was seen at least ten times. The CDR3 loop is CASSEFRLNTEAFF. The CDR3 region has the DNA TGTGCCAGCAGTGAATTTAGACTGAACACTGAAGCTTTCTTT. The V and J genes are TRBV6-1 and TRBJ1-1; D is ambiguous. With 2 bases removed from V and 0 bases from J, the gap between germline ends came to 7 bases. There are 14 residues in the CDR3. Per the germline V gene, CDR1 is MNHNS and CDR2 is SASEGT.

The table lists this clonotype with a count of one. CDR3 bases: TGTGCCAGCAGCTTCGGGACAGGGGGCAATAATTCACCCCTCCACTTT. Translation: CASSFGTGGNNSPLHF. The chain is built from TRBV13 and TRBJ1-6; TRBD1 agrees at 12 bases. The V gene's germline CDR1 is PRHDT and CDR2 FYEKMQ (reference sequence). This CDR3 has 16 residues. Trimming removed 3 bases from V and 5 bases from J; junction bases left unmatched: 2.